This T cell receptor beta chain derives from a study of T cell clonotyping in hematopoietic cell transplantation. Study-level points and caveats: Graft donor and pretransplant recipient Inverse Simpson Index values predicted broader posttransplant TCR diversity. Without cell sorting, CD4 versus CD8 contributions remain unresolved. Pathologically expanded recipient clonotypes increased progressively from day 30 to day 180 as diversity fell. Few recipient clonotypes overlapped donors; over 95% were de novo at given depth.

Note on this clone: Antigen specificity is unknown.

Using immunoSEQ multiplex PCR, the repertoire was profiled, and TCRdb retains in-frame clones only, with some absent. The sample lists about 69,000 clones; approximately 94% were seen once. This sequence originates from a man aged 50 to 59 in good health. Some clones in this sample may be carry-over from other donors' samples. Sample: peripheral blood mononuclear cells.

CDR3 DNA sequence: TGTGCCAGCAGCCCGACCTACTTTAATGAGCAGTTCTTC. Protein product: CASSPTYFNEQFF. The chain joins TRBV5-6 to TRBJ2-1; D is unclear. V was cut by 4 bases and J by 7 bases, with 12 bases left in between. The CDR3 has 13 amino acids. CDR1 is SGHDT and CDR2 is YYEEEE in the germline V gene.